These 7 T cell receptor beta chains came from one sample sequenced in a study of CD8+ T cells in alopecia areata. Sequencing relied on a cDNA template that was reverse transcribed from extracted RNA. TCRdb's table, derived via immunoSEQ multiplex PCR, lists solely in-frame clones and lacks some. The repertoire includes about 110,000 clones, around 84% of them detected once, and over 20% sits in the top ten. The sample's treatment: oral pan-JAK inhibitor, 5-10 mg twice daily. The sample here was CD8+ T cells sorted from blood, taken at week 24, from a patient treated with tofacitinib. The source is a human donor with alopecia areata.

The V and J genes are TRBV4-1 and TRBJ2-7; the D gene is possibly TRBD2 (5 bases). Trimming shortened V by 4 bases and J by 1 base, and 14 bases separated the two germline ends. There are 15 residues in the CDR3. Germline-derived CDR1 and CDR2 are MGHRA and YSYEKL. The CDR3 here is CASSPQWTPSYEQYF. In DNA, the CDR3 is TGCGCCAGCAGCCCCCAGTGGACTCCTTCCTACGAGCAGTACTTC.

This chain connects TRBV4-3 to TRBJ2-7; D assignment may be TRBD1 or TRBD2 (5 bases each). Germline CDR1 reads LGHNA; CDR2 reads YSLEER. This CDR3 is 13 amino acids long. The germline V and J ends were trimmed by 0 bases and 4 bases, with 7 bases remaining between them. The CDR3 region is CASSQDWGYEQYF. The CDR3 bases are TGCGCCAGCAGCCAAGATTGGGGGTACGAGCAGTACTTC.

CDR3 amino acids: CASSLAADGYTF. The CDR3 DNA follows: TGTGCCAGCAGCTTAGCGGCAGATGGCTACACCTTC. This chain joins TRBV7-9 and TRBJ1-2; D remains unclear. V was clipped by 0 bases and J by 6 bases, with 5 bases between them. CDR1 is SEHNR, CDR2 FQNEAQ, per germline (reference sequence). The CDR3 totals 12 residues.

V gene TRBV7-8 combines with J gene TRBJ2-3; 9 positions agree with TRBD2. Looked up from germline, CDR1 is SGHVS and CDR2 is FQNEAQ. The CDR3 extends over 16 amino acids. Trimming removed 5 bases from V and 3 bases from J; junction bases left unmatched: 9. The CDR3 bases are TGTGCCAGCAGCAAGCTAGCGGGGCGCATTACAGATACGCAGTATTTT. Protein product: CASSKLAGRITDTQYF.

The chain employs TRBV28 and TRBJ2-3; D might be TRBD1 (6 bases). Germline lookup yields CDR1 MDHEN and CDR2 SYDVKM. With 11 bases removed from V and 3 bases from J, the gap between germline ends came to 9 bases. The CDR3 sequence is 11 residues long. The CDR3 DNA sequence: TGTGCCCAGGGGACGACAGATACGCAGTATTTT. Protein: CAQGTTDTQYF.

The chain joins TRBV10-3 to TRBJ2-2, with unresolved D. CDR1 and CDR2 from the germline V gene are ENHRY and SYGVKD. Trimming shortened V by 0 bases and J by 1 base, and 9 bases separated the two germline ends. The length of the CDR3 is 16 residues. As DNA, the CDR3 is TGTGCCATCAGTGAGTCGACGCCCGGGAACACCGGGGAGCTGTTTTTT. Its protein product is CAISESTPGNTGELFF.

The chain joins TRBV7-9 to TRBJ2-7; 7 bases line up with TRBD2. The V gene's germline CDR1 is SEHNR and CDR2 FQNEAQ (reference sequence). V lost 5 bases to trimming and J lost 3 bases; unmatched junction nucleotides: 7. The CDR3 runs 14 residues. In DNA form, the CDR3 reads TGTGCCAGCAGCCCCGTGGCGGGGGACTACGAGCAGTACTTC. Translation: CASSPVAGDYEQYF.